This TCR beta chain was obtained from a study of response to subunit inactivated influenza vaccine. TCRdb reprocessed the RT-PCR reads via MiXCR and lists one record per CDR3 protein. This repertoire shows about 500,000 distinct CDR3 sequences, approximately 15% found once; its top ten account for approximately 3%. As regards this clonotype: As yet, its antigen is unknown.

The study, taken as a whole, reports: Every seasonal influenza vaccination brings in few new T cells, the authors suggested.

V was clipped by 5 bases and J by 5 bases, with 15 bases between them. This CDR3 spans 15 amino acids. Germline V gene data show CDR1 as LGHDT and CDR2 as YNNKEL (reference sequence). The specimen comprised CD4+ T cells sorted from PBMCs, sampled less than 30 months after vaccination. This TCR was recovered from a man aged 50-75 years who received an inactivated influenza vaccine. This sequence joins TRBV3-1 and TRBJ2-2; a weak D match, TRBD2 (5 bases). The CDR3 is CASSSPGKGTGELFF. In DNA form, the CDR3 reads TGTGCCAGCAGCTCACCGGGAAAAGGAACCGGGGAGCTGTTTTTT.